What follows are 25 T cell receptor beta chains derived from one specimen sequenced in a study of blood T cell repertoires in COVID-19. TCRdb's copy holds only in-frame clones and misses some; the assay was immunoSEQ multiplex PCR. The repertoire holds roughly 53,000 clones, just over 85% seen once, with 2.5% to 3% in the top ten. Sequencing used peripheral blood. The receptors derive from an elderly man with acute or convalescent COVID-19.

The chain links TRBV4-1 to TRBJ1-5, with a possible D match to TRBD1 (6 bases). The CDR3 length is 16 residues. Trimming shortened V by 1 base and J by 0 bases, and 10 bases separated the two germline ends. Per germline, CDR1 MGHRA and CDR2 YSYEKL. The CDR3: CASSQGQDHSNQPQHF. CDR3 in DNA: TGCGCCAGCAGCCAAGGACAGGACCATAGCAATCAGCCCCAGCATTTT.

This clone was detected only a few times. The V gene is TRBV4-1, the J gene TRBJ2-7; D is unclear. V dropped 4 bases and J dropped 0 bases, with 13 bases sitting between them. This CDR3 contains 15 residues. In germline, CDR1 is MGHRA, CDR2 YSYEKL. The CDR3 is CASSRSSSGSYEQYF. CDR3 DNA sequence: TGCGCCAGCAGCCGTTCTTCCTCGGGCTCCTACGAGCAGTACTTC.

CDR3 bases: TGCGCCAGCCAGGACAGGGATTGGCACGAGCAGTACTTC. Protein sequence: CASQDRDWHEQYF. The rearrangement joins TRBV5-1 to TRBJ2-7, with TRBD1 identical over 8 bases. V dropped 7 bases and J dropped 5; count of bases not matched to a gene: 8. CDR1 and CDR2 (germline): SGHRS, YFSETQ. The CDR3 runs 13 residues.

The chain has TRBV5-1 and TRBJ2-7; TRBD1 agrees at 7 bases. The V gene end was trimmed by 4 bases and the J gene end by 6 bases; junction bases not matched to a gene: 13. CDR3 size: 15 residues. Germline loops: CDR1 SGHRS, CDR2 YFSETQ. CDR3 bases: TGCGCCAGCAGCCCACTCCGGGACAGAAAGGGCGAGCAGTACTTC. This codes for CASSPLRDRKGEQYF. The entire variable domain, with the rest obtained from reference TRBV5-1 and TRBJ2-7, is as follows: KAGVTQTPRYLIKTRGQQVTLSCSPISGHRSVSWYQQTPGQGLQFLFEYFSETQRNKGNFPGRFSGRQFSNSRSEMNVSTLELGDSALYLCASSPLRDRKGEQYFGPGTRLTVT.

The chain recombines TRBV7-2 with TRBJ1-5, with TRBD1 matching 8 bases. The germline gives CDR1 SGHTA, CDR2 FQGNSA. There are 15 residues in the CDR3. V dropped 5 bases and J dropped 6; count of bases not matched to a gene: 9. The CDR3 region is CASSPFGQGSQPQHF. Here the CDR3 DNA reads TGTGCCAGCAGCCCGTTTGGACAGGGTAGTCAGCCCCAGCATTTT. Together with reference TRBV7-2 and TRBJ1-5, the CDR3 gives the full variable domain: GAGVSQSPSNKVTEKGKDVELRCDPISGHTALYWYRQSLGQGLEFLIYFQGNSAPDKSGLPSDRFSAERTGGSVSTLTIQRTQQEDSAVYLCASSPFGQGSQPQHFGDGTRLSIL.

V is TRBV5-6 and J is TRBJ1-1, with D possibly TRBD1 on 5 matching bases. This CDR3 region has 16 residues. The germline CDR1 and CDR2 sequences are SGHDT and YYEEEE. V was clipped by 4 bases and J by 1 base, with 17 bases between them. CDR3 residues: CASSPQTGTWNTEAFF. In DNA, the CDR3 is TGTGCCAGCAGCCCCCAAACCGGGACTTGGAACACTGAAGCTTTCTTT.

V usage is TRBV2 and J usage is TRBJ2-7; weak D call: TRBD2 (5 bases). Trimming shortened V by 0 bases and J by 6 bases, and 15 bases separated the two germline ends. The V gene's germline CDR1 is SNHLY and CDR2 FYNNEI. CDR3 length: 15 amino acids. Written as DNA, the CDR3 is TGTGCCAGCAGTGAAGCGGCCCGGAGGCTACGCGAGCAGTACTTC. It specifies CASSEAARRLREQYF.

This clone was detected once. The CDR3 DNA reads as TGTGCCAGCAGTGGAAACAGGGGGGCTAATGGCTACACCTTC. Its protein product is CASSGNRGANGYTF. The V and J genes are TRBV2 and TRBJ1-2; TRBD1 aligns across 8 bases. The CDR3 totals 14 residues. Losses at the gene ends were 4 bases for V and 6 bases for J; bases not matched to a gene: 7. Germline CDR1 is SNHLY and CDR2 is FYNNEI.

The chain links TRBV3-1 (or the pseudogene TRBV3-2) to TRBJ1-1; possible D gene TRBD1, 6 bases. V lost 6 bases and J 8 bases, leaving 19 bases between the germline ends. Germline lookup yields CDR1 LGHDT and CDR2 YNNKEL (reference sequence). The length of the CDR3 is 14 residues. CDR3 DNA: TGTGCCAGCAGGCGGAGGGGGGCGCGGGGGGAAGCTTTCTTT. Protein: CASRRRGARGEAFF.

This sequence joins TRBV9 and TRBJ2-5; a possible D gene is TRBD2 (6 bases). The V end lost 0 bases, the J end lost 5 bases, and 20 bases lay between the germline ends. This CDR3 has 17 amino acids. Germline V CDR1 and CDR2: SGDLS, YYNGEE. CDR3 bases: TGTGCCAGCAGCGTAGGGTCAACTAGGGGAGGTAGGGAGACCCAGTACTTC. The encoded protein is CASSVGSTRGGRETQYF.

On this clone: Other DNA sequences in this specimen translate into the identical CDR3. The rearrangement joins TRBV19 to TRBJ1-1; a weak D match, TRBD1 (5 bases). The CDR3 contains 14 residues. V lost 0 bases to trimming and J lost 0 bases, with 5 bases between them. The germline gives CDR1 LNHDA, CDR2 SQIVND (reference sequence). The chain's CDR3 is CASSIEGVNTEAFF. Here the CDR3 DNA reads TGTGCCAGTAGTATAGAAGGGGTGAACACTGAAGCTTTCTTT.

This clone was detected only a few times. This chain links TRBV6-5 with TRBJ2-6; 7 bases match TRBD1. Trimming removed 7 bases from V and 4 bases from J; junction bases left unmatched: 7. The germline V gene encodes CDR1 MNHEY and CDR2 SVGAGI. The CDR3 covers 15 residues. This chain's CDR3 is CASTEDRAGANVLTF. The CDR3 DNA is TGTGCCAGCACCGAAGACAGGGCAGGGGCCAACGTCCTGACTTTC.

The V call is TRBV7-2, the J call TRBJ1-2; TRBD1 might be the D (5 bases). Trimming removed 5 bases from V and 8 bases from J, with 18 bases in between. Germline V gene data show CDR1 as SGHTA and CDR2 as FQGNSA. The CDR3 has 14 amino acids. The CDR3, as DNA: TGTGCCAGCAGCCCGAGGTGGAACAGGCCCGGCTACACCTTC. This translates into CASSPRWNRPGYTF.

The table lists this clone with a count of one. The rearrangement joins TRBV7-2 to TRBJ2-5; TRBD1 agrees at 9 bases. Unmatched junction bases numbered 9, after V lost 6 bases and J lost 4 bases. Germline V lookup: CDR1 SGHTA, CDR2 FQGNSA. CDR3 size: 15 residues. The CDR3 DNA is TGTGCCAGCAGTTCAGACAGGGGGTATAGAGAGACCCAGTACTTC. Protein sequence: CASSSDRGYRETQYF.

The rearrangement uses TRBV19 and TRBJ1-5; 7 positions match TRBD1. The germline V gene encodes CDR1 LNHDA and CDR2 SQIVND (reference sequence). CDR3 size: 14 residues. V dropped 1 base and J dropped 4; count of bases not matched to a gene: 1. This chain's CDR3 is CASSIGQGNQPQHF. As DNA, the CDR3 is TGTGCCAGTAGTATAGGACAGGGAAATCAGCCCCAGCATTTT.

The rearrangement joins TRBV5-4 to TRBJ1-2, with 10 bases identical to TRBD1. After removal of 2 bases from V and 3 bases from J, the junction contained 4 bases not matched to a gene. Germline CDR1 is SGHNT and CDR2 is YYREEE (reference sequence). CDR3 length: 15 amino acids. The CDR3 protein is CASSFPGQGYYGYTF. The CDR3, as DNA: TGTGCCAGCAGCTTTCCGGGACAGGGGTACTATGGCTACACCTTC.

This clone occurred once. This CDR3 reads CASSPQGFEAFF. The CDR3 DNA is TGTGCCAGCAGCCCACAGGGTTTTGAAGCTTTCTTT. The rearrangement links TRBV11-2 to TRBJ1-1, with a weak D call TRBD1 (6 bases). Germline CDR1 SGHAT, CDR2 FQNNGV. Trimming removed 5 bases at V and 7 bases at J, with 11 bases between. The CDR3 has 12 residues.

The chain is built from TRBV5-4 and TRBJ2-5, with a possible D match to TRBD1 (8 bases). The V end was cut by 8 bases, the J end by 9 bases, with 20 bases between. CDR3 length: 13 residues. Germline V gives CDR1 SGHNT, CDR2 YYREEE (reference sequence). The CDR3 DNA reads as TGTGCCAGTTCAGGGGGCGCGGGGGTGTCCCAGTACTTC. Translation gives CASSGGAGVSQYF.

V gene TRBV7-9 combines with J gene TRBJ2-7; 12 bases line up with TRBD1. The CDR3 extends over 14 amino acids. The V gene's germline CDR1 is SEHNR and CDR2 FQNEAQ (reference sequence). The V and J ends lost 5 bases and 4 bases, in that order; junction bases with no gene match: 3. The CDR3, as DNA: TGTGCCAGCAGCGGGGGACAGGGGGCTTACGAGCAGTACTTC. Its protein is CASSGGQGAYEQYF.

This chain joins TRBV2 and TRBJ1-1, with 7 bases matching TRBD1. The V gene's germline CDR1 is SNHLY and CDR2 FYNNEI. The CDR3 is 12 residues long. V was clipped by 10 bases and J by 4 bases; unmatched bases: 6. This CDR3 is CATTRGVTEAFF. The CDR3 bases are TGTGCCACAACCAGGGGGGTCACTGAAGCTTTCTTT.

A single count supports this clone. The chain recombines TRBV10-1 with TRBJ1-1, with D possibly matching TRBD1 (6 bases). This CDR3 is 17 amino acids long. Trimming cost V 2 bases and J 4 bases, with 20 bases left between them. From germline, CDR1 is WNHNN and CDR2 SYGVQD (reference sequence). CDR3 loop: CASSEGGAGIGSTEAFF. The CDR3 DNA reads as TGCGCCAGCAGTGAGGGGGGGGCGGGAATTGGTAGCACTGAAGCTTTCTTT.

The chain's CDR3 is CASSFRKARVEAFF. The CDR3 region has the DNA TGTGCCAGCAGCTTCCGGAAGGCCCGGGTTGAAGCTTTCTTT. The V and J genes are TRBV5-6 and TRBJ1-1; D gene uncertain. Germline V lookup: CDR1 SGHDT, CDR2 YYEEEE. Trimming shortened V by 2 bases and J by 7 bases, and 15 bases separated the two germline ends. The CDR3 spans 14 residues.

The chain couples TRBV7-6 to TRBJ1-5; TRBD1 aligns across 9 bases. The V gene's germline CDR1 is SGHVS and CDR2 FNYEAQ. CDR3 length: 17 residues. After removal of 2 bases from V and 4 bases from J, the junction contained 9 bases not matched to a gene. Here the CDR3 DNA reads TGTGCCAGCAGCTTAACCGGGACAGGGACGAGTAATCAGCCCCAGCATTTT. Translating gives CASSLTGTGTSNQPQHF.

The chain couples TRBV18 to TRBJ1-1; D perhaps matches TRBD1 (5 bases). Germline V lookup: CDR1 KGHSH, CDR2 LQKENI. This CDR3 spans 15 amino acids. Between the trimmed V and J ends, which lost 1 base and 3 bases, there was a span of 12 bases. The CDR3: CASSPQGKRDTEAFF. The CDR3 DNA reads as TGTGCCAGCTCACCACAGGGGAAACGCGACACTGAAGCTTTCTTT. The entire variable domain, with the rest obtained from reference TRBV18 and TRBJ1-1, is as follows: NAGVMQNPRHLVRRRGQEARLRCSPMKGHSHVYWYRQLPEEGLKFMVYLQKENIIDESGMPKERFSAEFPKEGPSILRIQQVVRGDSAAYFCASSPQGKRDTEAFFGQGTRLTVV.

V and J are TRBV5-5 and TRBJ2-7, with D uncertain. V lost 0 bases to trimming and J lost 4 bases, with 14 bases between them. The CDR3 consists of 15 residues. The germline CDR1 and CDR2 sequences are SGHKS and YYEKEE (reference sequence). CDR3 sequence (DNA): TGTGCCAGCAGCTTGGGCGTATCTAGGCAGTACGAGCAGTACTTC. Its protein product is CASSLGVSRQYEQYF.